These T cell receptor beta chains were read from a single sample in a study of T cells in Graves' hyperthyroidism and ophthalmopathy. TCRdb re-called the multiplex PCR reads through MiXCR, storing one row per CDR3 protein. The data contain approximately 300,000 distinct CDR3 sequences, around 16% of them singletons. Sequencing was performed on blood. Receptors originate from a young man with Graves' hyperthyroidism. CDR3s include the opening cysteine and the closing phenylalanine or tryptophan. Each record gives: D gene, V gene, J gene, clone size, CDR3 protein, CDR3 DNA. D genes are given only for firm matches. Not all rows give a size; the values are once, few, many and, for expanded clones, a class.

NA,TRBV5-5,TRBJ2-7,few,CASSPYPGGSYEQYF,TGTGCCAGCAGCCCATACCCCGGGGGCTCCTACGAGCAGTACTTC
TRBD2,TRBV20-1,TRBJ2-5,NA,CSARDGTSGIRETQYF,TGCAGTGCTAGGGATGGGACTAGCGGGATCAGAGAGACCCAGTACTTC
NA,TRBV3-1,TRBJ1-1,many,CASSQESAEAFF,TGTGCCAGCAGCCAAGAATCGGCAGAAGCTTTCTTT
NA,TRBV12-3/TRBV12-4,TRBJ1-1,many,CATSFGLNTEAFF,TGTGCCACCTCTTTCGGGTTGAACACTGAAGCTTTCTTT
NA,TRBV3-1,TRBJ1-1,many,CASSQEPILEAFF,TGTGCCAGCAGCCAAGAGCCGATCCTTGAAGCTTTCTTT
TRBD2,TRBV2,TRBJ2-7,NA,CASSLERGGQYF,TGTGCCAGCAGCCTTGAGCGGGGGGGGCAGTACTTC
TRBD2,TRBV12-3/TRBV12-4,TRBJ2-1,NA,CASSLRLAEHNEQFF,TGTGCCAGCAGTTTAAGACTAGCGGAACACAATGAGCAGTTCTTC
TRBD2,TRBV12-3/TRBV12-4,TRBJ2-1,many,CASSIPGLGFNEQFF,TGTGCCAGCAGTATACCGGGACTAGGGTTCAATGAGCAGTTCTTC
NA,TRBV5-1,TRBJ2-4,NA,CASSGGLGIQYF,TGCGCCAGCAGTGGGGGTCTAGGCATTCAGTACTTC
NA,TRBV3-1,TRBJ1-5,many,CASSQGGERAQHF,TGTGCCAGCAGCCAAGGGGGGGAACGGGCCCAGCATTTT
NA,TRBV20-1,TRBJ2-2,NA,CSAPQGGITGELFF,TGCAGTGCCCCCCAGGGGGGTATTACCGGGGAGCTGTTTTTT
NA,TRBV6-1,TRBJ1-1,many,CASSPWTNWEAFF,TGTGCCAGCAGTCCCTGGACTAACTGGGAAGCTTTCTTT
NA,TRBV3-1,TRBJ1-1,many,CASSQKTEAFF,TGTGCCAGCAGCCAAAAAACTGAAGCTTTCTTT
NA,TRBV5-1,TRBJ2-3,NA,CASSLEHLTDTQYF,TGCGCCAGCAGCTTGGAACACCTGACAGATACGCAGTATTTT
NA,TRBV6-1,TRBJ2-7,few,CASSAGDHEQYF,TGTGCCAGCAGTGCAGGGGACCACGAGCAGTACTTC
NA,TRBV7-3,TRBJ2-5,few,CASSSYNRAGETQYF,TGTGCCAGCAGCTCCTATAATAGGGCCGGGGAGACCCAGTACTTC
TRBD1,TRBV20-1,TRBJ1-2,many,CSAQDRGAYGYTF,TGCAGTGCTCAGGACAGGGGGGCCTATGGCTACACCTTC
TRBD1,TRBV2,TRBJ2-7,many,CASSGIPTGVLYEQYF,TGTGCCAGCAGTGGGATCCCGACAGGGGTGTTGTACGAGCAGTACTTC
TRBD1,TRBV28,TRBJ1-4,many,CASRLRGGDEKLFF,TGTGCCAGCAGGCTTAGAGGGGGCGATGAAAAACTGTTTTTT
NA,TRBV30,TRBJ2-3,NA,CAWIGGNTDTQYF,TGTGCCTGGATTGGGGGGAATACAGATACGCAGTATTTT
NA,TRBV28,TRBJ2-3,NA,CASSPPSVSTDTQYF,TGTGCCAGCAGCCCCCCTAGCGTTAGCACAGATACGCAGTATTTT
TRBD1,TRBV6-2/TRBV6-3,TRBJ2-1,NA,CASTLLGGKNEQFF,TGTGCCAGCACTCTTCTAGGGGGCAAAAATGAGCAGTTCTTC
NA,TRBV20-1,TRBJ2-1,many,CSARSYAARSNEQFF,TGCAGTGCTAGGTCTTACGCCGCTAGGAGCAATGAGCAGTTCTTC
NA,TRBV2,TRBJ1-2,many,CASSALGVTYGYTF,TGTGCCAGCAGTGCCTTGGGGGTGACGTATGGCTACACCTTC
NA,TRBV7-8,TRBJ2-3,many,CATREGRVETDTQYF,TGTGCCACCAGAGAGGGCCGCGTGGAAACAGATACGCAGTATTTT
NA,TRBV25-1,TRBJ1-1,NA,CASRSGYGNTEAFF,TGTGCCAGCAGGTCAGGGTATGGTAACACTGAAGCTTTCTTT
NA,TRBV7-3,TRBJ2-5,many,CASSSSETQYF,TGTGCCAGCAGCTCCTCGGAGACCCAGTACTTC
TRBD1,TRBV28,TRBJ2-7,few,CATQGQGHEQYF,TGTGCCACCCAGGGACAGGGCCACGAGCAGTACTTC
NA,TRBV11-2,TRBJ2-1,many,CASSLEWTTNEQFF,TGTGCCAGCAGCTTAGAATGGACGACCAATGAGCAGTTCTTC
TRBD2,TRBV2,TRBJ2-2,many,CASSGTGTRKTGELFF,TGTGCCAGCAGTGGAACCGGGACTAGAAAGACCGGGGAGCTGTTTTTT
NA,TRBV5-1,TRBJ1-1,few,CASSPAAGYTEAFF,TGCGCCAGCAGCCCCGCGGCGGGCTACACTGAAGCTTTCTTT
NA,TRBV5-1,TRBJ2-7,NA,CASSLGQSPGQQYF,TGCGCCAGCAGCTTGGGACAGAGCCCCGGGCAGCAGTACTTC
TRBD2,TRBV5-8,TRBJ2-7,many,CASSLDTGTSYEQYF,TGTGCCAGCAGCTTGGACACCGGGACTAGCTACGAGCAGTACTTC
NA,TRBV11-2,TRBJ2-1,many,CASSLVGPLYNEQFF,TGTGCCAGCAGCTTAGTCGGACCCCTCTACAATGAGCAGTTCTTC
NA,TRBV27,TRBJ2-5,many,CASRTATEETQYF,TGTGCCAGCCGGACGGCCACGGAAGAGACCCAGTACTTC
NA,TRBV9,TRBJ1-6,NA,CASSVDGANNSPLHF,TGTGCCAGCAGCGTGGACGGAGCTAATAATTCACCCCTCCACTTT
TRBD2,TRBV6-1,TRBJ2-7,NA,CASSWTSASYEQYF,TGTGCCAGCAGTTGGACTAGCGCTTCCTACGAGCAGTACTTC
NA,TRBV4-1,TRBJ1-5,many,CASSQDHWRDQPQHF,TGCGCCAGCAGCCAAGATCACTGGAGGGATCAGCCCCAGCATTTT
NA,TRBV2,TRBJ1-4,NA,CASRKAPNEKLFF,TGTGCCAGCAGGAAGGCTCCTAATGAAAAACTGTTTTTT
TRBD2,TRBV6-2/TRBV6-3,TRBJ2-3,many,CASSPLWGGGTDTQYF,TGTGCCAGCAGTCCCCTGTGGGGAGGGGGCACAGATACGCAGTATTTT
NA,TRBV24-1,TRBJ1-2,few,CATSDGVRIYGYTF,TGTGCCACCAGTGATGGTGTCAGGATCTATGGCTACACCTTC
NA,TRBV18,TRBJ1-5,many,CASSPGGNQPQHF,TGTGCCAGCAGCCCCGGAGGGAATCAGCCCCAGCATTTT
NA,TRBV7-3,TRBJ2-5,NA,CASSLTGASETQYF,TGTGCCAGCAGCTTGACGGGCGCGTCGGAGACCCAGTACTTC
TRBD2,TRBV20-1,TRBJ2-1,many,CTPSGAGASRPLSHNEQFF,TGCACTCCGTCCGGAGCGGGAGCGAGTAGACCACTCTCTCACAATGAGCAGTTCTTC
NA,TRBV19,TRBJ1-1,NA,CASTEGPQNTEAFF,TGTGCCAGTACCGAAGGGCCCCAGAACACTGAAGCTTTCTTT
NA,TRBV7-3,TRBJ2-3,NA,CASSFSSTDTQYF,TGTGCCAGCAGCTTCTCTAGCACAGATACGCAGTATTTT
NA,TRBV12-3/TRBV12-4,TRBJ1-1,few,CASSQSDRLYTEAFF,TGTGCCAGCAGCCAATCTGACAGGCTTTACACTGAAGCTTTCTTT
NA,TRBV7-6,TRBJ1-1,few,CASSPRRGGDTNTEAFF,TGTGCCAGCAGCCCCCGCCGGGGTGGGGACACCAACACTGAAGCTTTCTTT
TRBD2,TRBV30,TRBJ2-1,few,CAWSRGRGYNEQFF,TGTGCCTGGAGTCGAGGGAGGGGCTACAATGAGCAGTTCTTC
NA,TRBV11-2,TRBJ2-7,many,CASRRVGSKRHEQYF,TGTGCCAGCCGGCGGGTGGGGTCGAAGAGGCACGAGCAGTACTTC
NA,TRBV30,TRBJ1-1,many,CAWSVLGGATEAFF,TGTGCCTGGAGTGTACTCGGAGGGGCCACTGAAGCTTTCTTT